This paragraph reports one T cell receptor beta chain. The antigen remains unidentified. Produced via immunoSEQ multiplex PCR; TCRdb's table is partial and in-frame only. The repertoire holds 80,000 to 85,000 clones, 85% to 95% seen once, with around 8% in the top ten. This record comes from a study of T cell responses to AZD1222 COVID-19 vaccine. Study conclusions and caveats: Possibly, clonal diversity was underestimated; donors were largely white British and included more females.

This CDR3 has 13 amino acids. V was pared by 11 bases and J by 3 bases, with 9 bases of the junction left unmatched. CDR1 is MDHEN, CDR2 SYDVKM, per germline. The sequence came from an adult who received the AZD1222 COVID-19 vaccine. The source was peripheral blood, collected 28 days after the second AZD1222 dose. This chain joins TRBV28 and TRBJ2-7; 8 positions match TRBD2. The CDR3 here is CASTTSGIYEQYF. In DNA, the CDR3 is TGTGCCTCCACCACTAGCGGAATCTACGAGCAGTACTTC.